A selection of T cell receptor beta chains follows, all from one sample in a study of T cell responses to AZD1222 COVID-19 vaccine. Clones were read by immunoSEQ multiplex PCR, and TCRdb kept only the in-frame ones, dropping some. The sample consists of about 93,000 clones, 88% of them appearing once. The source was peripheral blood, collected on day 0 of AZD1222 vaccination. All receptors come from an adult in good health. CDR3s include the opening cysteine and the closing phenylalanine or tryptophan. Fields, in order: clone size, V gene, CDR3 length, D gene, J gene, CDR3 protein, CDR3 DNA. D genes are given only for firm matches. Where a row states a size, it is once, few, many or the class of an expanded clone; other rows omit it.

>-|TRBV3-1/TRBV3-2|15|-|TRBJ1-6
CASSQATSYNSPLHF
TGTGCCAGCAGCCAAGCAACATCTTATAATTCACCCCTCCACTTT
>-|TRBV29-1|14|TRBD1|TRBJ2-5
CSVVPGQGTETQYF
TGCAGCGTTGTCCCCGGACAGGGGACCGAGACCCAGTACTTC
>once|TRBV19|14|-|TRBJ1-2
CASSMDFGDYGYTF
TGTGCCAGTAGTATGGATTTCGGAGACTATGGCTACACCTTC
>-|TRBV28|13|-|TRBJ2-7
CASSLALGHEQYF
TGTGCCAGCAGTCTAGCATTAGGTCACGAGCAGTACTTC
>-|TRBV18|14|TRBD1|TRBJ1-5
CASSEDRVIQPQHF
TGTGCCAGCTCCGAGGACAGGGTGATTCAGCCCCAGCATTTT
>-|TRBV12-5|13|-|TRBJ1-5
CASGLPGNQPQHF
TGTGCTAGTGGTTTGCCGGGGAATCAGCCCCAGCATTTT
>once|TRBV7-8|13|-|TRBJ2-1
CASSLGTWDEQFF
TGTGCCAGCAGCTTAGGAACGTGGGATGAGCAGTTCTTC
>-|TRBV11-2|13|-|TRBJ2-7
CASSLGGTYEQYF
TGTGCCAGCAGCTTGGGCGGGACGTACGAGCAGTACTTC
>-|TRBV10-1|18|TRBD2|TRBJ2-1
CASSGVGGVAGGYNEQFF
TGCGCCAGCAGTGGAGTAGGTGGCGTAGCGGGAGGATACAATGAGCAGTTCTTC
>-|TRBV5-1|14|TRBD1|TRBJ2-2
CASKTGGNTGELFF
TGCGCCAGCAAGACAGGGGGGAACACCGGGGAGCTGTTTTTT
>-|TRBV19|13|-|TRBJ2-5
CASSAGARETQYF
TGTGCCAGTAGTGCGGGGGCGAGAGAGACCCAGTACTTC
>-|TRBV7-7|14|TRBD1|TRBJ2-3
CASSQNRGSDTQYF
TGTGCTAGCAGCCAGAACAGGGGATCAGATACGCAGTATTTT
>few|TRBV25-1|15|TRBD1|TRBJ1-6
CASSESNRGLSTLHF
TGTGCCAGCAGTGAGTCTAACAGGGGGCTATCAACCCTCCACTTT
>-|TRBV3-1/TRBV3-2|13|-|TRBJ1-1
CASSQVGNTEAFF
TGTGCCAGCAGCCAAGTAGGGAACACTGAAGCTTTCTTT
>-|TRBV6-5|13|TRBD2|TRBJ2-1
CASSRGGYNEQFF
TGTGCCAGCAGTCGGGGGGGGTACAATGAGCAGTTCTTC
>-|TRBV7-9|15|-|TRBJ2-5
CASSLGYKGGETQYF
TGTGCCAGCAGCTTAGGGTACAAGGGTGGCGAGACCCAGTACTTC
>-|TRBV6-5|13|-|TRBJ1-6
CASGPGNNSPLHF
TGTGCCAGCGGACCAGGGAATAATTCACCCCTCCACTTT
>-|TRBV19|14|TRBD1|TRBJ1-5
CASSRDSTYQPQHF
TGTGCCAGTAGTAGGGACAGCACCTATCAGCCCCAGCATTTT
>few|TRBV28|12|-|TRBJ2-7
CASRHRDGGQYF
TGTGCCAGCAGGCACCGGGACGGCGGGCAGTACTTC
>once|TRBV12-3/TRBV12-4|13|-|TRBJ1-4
CASKITLNEKLFF
TGTGCCAGCAAAATTACGCTCAATGAAAAACTGTTTTTT
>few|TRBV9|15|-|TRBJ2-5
CASSEGGGVQETQYF
TGTGCCAGCAGCGAGGGTGGGGGTGTACAAGAGACCCAGTACTTC
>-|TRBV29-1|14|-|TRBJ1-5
CSARATGRDQPQHF
TGCAGCGCCCGGGCTACGGGGCGCGACCAGCCCCAGCATTTT
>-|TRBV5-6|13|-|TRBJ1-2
CASSNTGNYGYTF
TGTGCCAGCAGCAACACAGGGAACTATGGCTACACCTTC
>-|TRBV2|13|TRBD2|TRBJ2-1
CASSVSIGRAYFF
TGTGCCAGCAGTGTCTCAATCGGGAGGGCCTATTTCTTC
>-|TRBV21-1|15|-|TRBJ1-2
CASLKRQGRNYGYTF
TGTGCCAGCCTCAAGAGACAGGGAAGGAATTATGGCTACACCTTC
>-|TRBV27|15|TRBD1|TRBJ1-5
CASRGAGTVNQPQHF
TGTGCCAGCAGGGGGGCCGGGACAGTTAATCAGCCCCAGCATTTT